This entry is about one TCR beta chain. Antigen specificity is unknown. Clones were sequenced by immunoSEQ multiplex PCR, and TCRdb holds only the in-frame ones, with some missing. The sample contains around 1,100,000 clones, roughly 77% of which appear only once. The source of the sample is a study of shared clonotypes between healthy human individuals. Study findings and constraints: In having few donors, the study represented limited genetic and exposure-history diversity.

V was clipped by 0 bases and J by 0 bases, with 8 bases between them. CDR1 LGHNA and CDR2 YSLEER come from the germline V gene. This CDR3 is built from 15 residues. A split of CD4+ cells into CD45RA+ naive and CD45RA-negative memory subsets was performed. This receptor was obtained from a man between 18 and 35 years old in good health. Some clones in this sample may be carry-over from other donors' samples. Sequencing used memory CD4+ T cells from PBMCs. The sample's subset: CD45RA-negative fraction. The genes are TRBV4-3 and TRBJ1-2, with D unclear. The CDR3 region is CASSQEWGANYGYTF. The CDR3 DNA reads as TGCGCCAGCAGCCAAGAGTGGGGAGCTAACTATGGCTACACCTTC.